These 16 T cell receptor beta chains were sequenced from one sample in a study of blood T cell repertoires in COVID-19. Only in-frame clones appear in the TCRdb table, and some are missing; sequencing was by immunoSEQ multiplex PCR. The sample records tens of thousands of clones, 85% to 95% being singletons. The specimen was peripheral blood. All receptors derive from a human donor in a cohort sampled during active COVID-19.

This clone has a handful of counts. The chain employs TRBV30 and TRBJ2-7; D is unresolved. Between the trimmed V and J ends, which lost 2 bases and 3 bases, there was a span of 5 bases. Germline lookup yields CDR1 GTSNPN and CDR2 SVGIG (reference sequence). The CDR3 consists of 11 residues. In DNA, the CDR3 is TGTGCCTGGAGTTCTGTCTACGAGCAGTACTTC. Residues: CAWSSVYEQYF.

In its sample, this clone ranks as medium-sized. The chain links TRBV27 to TRBJ2-1; tentatively, D is TRBD1 (6 bases). This CDR3 is 14 amino acids long. The germline CDR1 and CDR2 sequences are MNHEY and SMNVEV (reference sequence). V gave up 3 bases and J gave up 8 bases, with 14 bases separating them. The CDR3 coding sequence is TGTGCCAGCAGTTTTAGGGATGGGGGCGATGAGCAGTTCTTC. Protein product: CASSFRDGGDEQFF.

This CDR3 reads CASSDGRGSYNEQFF. CDR3 bases: TGTGCCAGCAGTGACGGGAGGGGGTCCTACAATGAGCAGTTCTTC. The chain carries TRBV6-4 and TRBJ2-1; TRBD2 is a possible D gene (7 bases). V dropped 2 bases and J dropped 1 base, with 9 bases sitting between them. The CDR3 runs 15 residues. Germline CDR1 is MRHNA and CDR2 is SNTAGT.

The genes are TRBV7-9 and TRBJ2-1; 10 positions match TRBD1. This CDR3 comprises 16 residues. The V gene end was trimmed by 4 bases and the J gene end by 8 bases; junction bases not matched to a gene: 11. In germline, CDR1 is SEHNR, CDR2 FQNEAQ (reference sequence). For the CDR3, the DNA is TGTGCCAGCAGCTCGAGGGACAGGGGATTCTCCGATGAGCAGTTCTTC. Translation gives CASSSRDRGFSDEQFF.

This chain links TRBV5-4 with TRBJ2-3; 8 bases agree with TRBD1. The CDR3 runs to 17 residues. V trimming: 6 bases; J trimming: 0 bases; junction bases outside the gene matches: 12. From germline, CDR1 is SGHNT and CDR2 YYREEE (reference sequence). CDR3 in amino acids: CASTGQQGVLSTDTQYF. The CDR3 DNA sequence: TGTGCCAGCACCGGACAACAGGGGGTACTTAGCACAGATACGCAGTATTTT.

DNA of the CDR3: TGTGCCAGCAGCCAGTACCAGACTGCCCCTAAAGATGGCTACACCTTC. Amino acids: CASSQYQTAPKDGYTF. V is TRBV3-1 (or the pseudogene TRBV3-2) and J is TRBJ1-2, with no clear D. The V gene lost 3 bases and the J gene lost 6 bases, with 20 bases spanning the gap. The CDR3 is 16 amino acids. In germline, CDR1 is LGHDT, CDR2 YNNKEL (reference sequence).

The chain links TRBV24-1 to TRBJ1-2, with 8 bases aligning to TRBD1. There are 15 residues in the CDR3. Germline lookup yields CDR1 KGHDR and CDR2 SFDVKD. V gave up 3 bases and J gave up 8 bases; unmatched junction bases: 10. The CDR3 bases are TGTGCCACCAGTGATCCGTCTCAGGGGGCTGGGGGCTACACCTTC. Protein sequence: CATSDPSQGAGGYTF.

The chain recombines TRBV27 with TRBJ2-5; perhaps TRBD2 as D (5 bases). Germline values: CDR1 MNHEY, CDR2 SMNVEV (reference sequence). The CDR3 loop spans 14 amino acids. The V end lost 6 bases, the J end lost 5 bases, and 16 bases lay between the germline ends. The CDR3 coding sequence is TGTGCCAGCAGACCGAACTTAGCGACCGAGACCCAGTACTTC. It specifies CASRPNLATETQYF.

The rearrangement joins TRBV9 to TRBJ2-5, with a weak D call TRBD2 (6 bases). This CDR3 has 17 residues. The V gene lost 0 bases and the J gene lost 5 bases, with 20 bases spanning the gap. Germline CDR1 and CDR2: SGDLS and YYNGEE. The CDR3 region is CASSVGQGGRPAETQYF. CDR3 bases: TGTGCCAGCAGCGTAGGCCAGGGAGGTAGACCGGCGGAGACCCAGTACTTC.

This clone has a single count. The J gene is TRBJ1-6, the V gene TRBV24-1, with D tentatively TRBD1 (5 bases). The germline CDR1 and CDR2 sequences are KGHDR and SFDVKD. The CDR3 runs to 18 residues. Trimming stripped 0 bases from V and 5 bases from J, with 16 bases between. CDR3 nucleotides: TGTGCCACCAGTGATTTGGGGAGGGGCCTCCAAAATAATTCACCCCTCCACTTT. This codes for CATSDLGRGLQNNSPLHF.

The rearrangement links TRBV7-9 to TRBJ2-3, with 10 nucleotides matching TRBD1. CDR1 SEHNR and CDR2 FQNEAQ come from the germline V gene (reference sequence). V shed 8 bases, J shed 6 bases, and the junction held 11 bases outside the gene matches. There are 15 residues in the CDR3. Here the CDR3 reads CASLAGTGEADTQYF. The CDR3 DNA is TGTGCCAGCCTCGCCGGGACAGGGGAGGCGGATACGCAGTATTTT.

The chain couples TRBV3-1 (or the pseudogene TRBV3-2) to TRBJ2-5; 7 bases are a match to TRBD2. With V trimmed by 3 bases and J by 4 bases, 8 bases remained unmatched. The CDR3 is 15 residues long. Looked up from germline, CDR1 is LGHDT and CDR2 is YNNKEL (reference sequence). CDR3 nucleotides: TGTGCCAGCAGCCAGAGTCTAGCGGCTCGAGAGACCCAGTACTTC. This translates into CASSQSLAARETQYF.

The V and J genes are TRBV18 and TRBJ1-1, with D possibly being TRBD1 (6 bases). Trimming removed 2 bases from V and 6 bases from J, with 13 bases in between. The CDR3 contains 14 residues. CDR1 is KGHSH and CDR2 is LQKENI in the germline V gene. DNA of the CDR3: TGTGCCAGCTCACCAAGGGGGGGCACCTCTGAAGCTTTCTTT. It specifies CASSPRGGTSEAFF.

The rearrangement joins TRBV27 to TRBJ1-5; 12 positions agree with TRBD1. Looked up from germline, CDR1 is MNHEY and CDR2 is SMNVEV (reference sequence). The J segment lost 4 bases and the V segment lost 6 bases, leaving 10 bases of the junction unmatched. CDR3 size: 17 residues. CDR3 bases: TGTGCCAGCAGCCCCACGGGACAGGGGGCGAGGAATCAGCCCCAGCATTTT. Protein sequence: CASSPTGQGARNQPQHF.

This chain links TRBV28 with TRBJ2-7; 9 nucleotides match TRBD1. The trim removed 4 bases at V and 4 bases at J, leaving 8 bases unmatched. The CDR3 sequence is 15 residues long. Per germline, CDR1 MDHEN and CDR2 SYDVKM. The CDR3 region is CASSSAGTGIYEQYF. CDR3 coding DNA: TGTGCCAGCAGTTCCGCCGGGACAGGGATTTACGAGCAGTACTTC.

The rearrangement links TRBV7-2 to TRBJ1-1, with a possible D match to TRBD1 (6 bases). Germline-derived CDR1 and CDR2 are SGHTA and FQGNSA. The CDR3 is 13 amino acids. V lost 0 bases and J 7 bases, leaving 9 bases between the germline ends. As DNA, the CDR3 is TGTGCCAGCAGCTTAGCGACAGGCCTTGAAGCTTTCTTT. Translation gives CASSLATGLEAFF.